The 27 T cell receptor beta chains in this list originate from one sample, sequenced in a study of PD-1 blockade in classical Hodgkin lymphoma. In every patient, relapse followed autologous stem cell transplantation, while exposure to brentuximab vedotin differed. TCRdb keeps only in-frame clones here, not all; method: immunoSEQ multiplex PCR. Of approximately 18,000 clones in the sample, roughly 80% were seen once. This sample comprised peripheral blood mononuclear cells (PBMCs), obtained before the second cycle of nivolumab. All receptors come from a human donor with classical Hodgkin lymphoma.

The V and J genes are TRBV5-6 and TRBJ1-4; 7 bases line up with TRBD1. This CDR3 contains 14 residues. CDR1 SGHDT and CDR2 YYEEEE come from the germline V gene. The V and J ends lost 1 base and 8 bases, in that order; junction bases with no gene match: 5. CDR3 nucleotides: TGTGCCAGCAGCTTGACAGGGGATAGGGAAAAACTGTTTTTT. This codes for CASSLTGDREKLFF.

Sample share makes this clone medium-sized. CDR3 region: CSVNRDRIGEQFF. The CDR3, as DNA: TGCAGCGTCAACCGGGACAGGATTGGGGAGCAGTTCTTC. This sequence joins TRBV29-1 and TRBJ2-1, with TRBD1 identical over 8 bases. This CDR3 has 13 amino acids. The J segment lost 10 bases and the V segment lost 6 bases, leaving 11 bases of the junction unmatched. Germline CDR1 reads SQVTM; CDR2 reads ANQGSEA.

The chain combines TRBV4-3 with TRBJ1-4; no firm D call. Deletions cut 1 base from V and 5 bases from J, with 11 bases between. Germline CDR1 reads LGHNA; CDR2 reads YSLEER. The CDR3 runs 15 residues. DNA for the CDR3: TGCGCCAGCAGCCAAGGTGTCCAGTCGAATGAAAAACTGTTTTTT. Translating it yields CASSQGVQSNEKLFF.

V is TRBV15 and J is TRBJ2-1; TRBD2 agrees at 10 bases. The CDR3 is 15 residues long. Germline trimming cut 0 bases from V and 6 bases from J; bases unmatched to any gene: 2. Per the germline V gene, CDR1 is LNHNV and CDR2 is YYDKDF (reference sequence). CDR3 loop: CATSRDQRGGNEQFF. CDR3 DNA: TGTGCCACCAGCAGAGATCAGCGGGGGGGCAATGAGCAGTTCTTC.

The chain combines TRBV2 with TRBJ2-5; D is possibly TRBD1 or TRBD2 (5 bases each). The CDR3 is 16 residues long. The germline V gene has CDR1 SNHLY and CDR2 FYNNEI. V was clipped by 6 bases and J by 1 base, with 18 bases between them. The CDR3 loop reads CASSTNRDVRQETQYF. CDR3 DNA sequence: TGTGCCAGCAGCACCAACCGGGACGTCCGCCAAGAGACCCAGTACTTC.

J is TRBJ2-7 and V is TRBV5-1; TRBD1 matches at 10 bases. The trim removed 4 bases at V and 6 bases at J, leaving 4 bases unmatched. From germline, CDR1 is SGHRS and CDR2 YFSETQ. The CDR3 runs 13 residues. The CDR3 is CASSGGDRGEQYF. Here the CDR3 DNA reads TGCGCCAGCAGCGGGGGGGACAGGGGCGAGCAGTACTTC.

CDR3 residues: CASSAVPSGGGADTQYF. CDR3 DNA: TGTGCCAGCAGCGCAGTTCCTAGCGGGGGTGGCGCAGATACGCAGTATTTT. The chain links TRBV9 to TRBJ2-3, with 10 nucleotides matching TRBD2. Trimming removed 3 bases from V and 4 bases from J; junction bases left unmatched: 11. In germline, CDR1 is SGDLS, CDR2 YYNGEE. This CDR3 is 17 amino acids long.

V and J are TRBV6-5 and TRBJ2-7; D may be TRBD1 or TRBD2 (5 bases each). Per the germline V gene, CDR1 is MNHEY and CDR2 is SVGAGI. V lost 5 bases, J lost 7 bases, and 15 bases lay in between. The CDR3 runs 13 residues. CDR3 region: CASSQQVRGEQYF. The CDR3 region has the DNA TGTGCCAGCAGTCAACAGGTACGGGGTGAGCAGTACTTC.

The chain is built from TRBV5-1 and TRBJ1-1; D uncertain. V lost 0 bases and J 9 bases, leaving 9 bases between the germline ends. The CDR3 has 12 residues. In germline, CDR1 is SGHRS, CDR2 YFSETQ. CDR3 in DNA: TGCGCCAGCAGCTTGGGCAAGTCTCAAGCTTTCTTT. It encodes CASSLGKSQAFF. Based on the CDR3 plus reference TRBV5-1 and TRBJ1-1, the full variable domain is KAGVTQTPRYLIKTRGQQVTLSCSPISGHRSVSWYQQTPGQGLQFLFEYFSETQRNKGNFPGRFSGRQFSNSRSEMNVSTLELGDSALYLCASSLGKSQAFFGQGTRLTVV.

The sample holds one count of this clone. The V and J genes are TRBV28 and TRBJ2-3; 8 positions match TRBD2. CDR1 is MDHEN and CDR2 is SYDVKM in the germline V gene. The V gene end was trimmed by 5 bases and the J gene end by 4 bases; junction bases not matched to a gene: 8. The CDR3 length is 15 residues. The CDR3 is CASSLRGGPADTQYF. In nucleotides, the CDR3 is TGTGCCAGCAGTCTCCGGGGGGGCCCTGCAGATACGCAGTATTTT. The full variable domain, its missing parts supplied by reference TRBV28 and TRBJ2-3, is DVKVTQSSRYLVKRTGEKVFLECVQDMDHENMFWYRQDPGLGLRLIYFSYDVKMKEKGDIPEGYSVSREKKERFSLILESASTNQTSMYLCASSLRGGPADTQYFGPGTRLTVL.

This chain connects TRBV25-1 to TRBJ1-1, with 7 bases that match TRBD1. The CDR3 is 17 amino acids. J gave up 2 bases and V 0 bases, and 9 bases lay outside the gene matches. The germline gives CDR1 MGHDK, CDR2 SYGVNS. The CDR3 region has the DNA TGTGCCAGCAGTGAATATAAAGCGGGACAGTCCAACACTGAAGCTTTCTTT. Residues: CASSEYKAGQSNTEAFF.

V is TRBV9 and J is TRBJ2-1, with D perhaps being TRBD1 or TRBD2 (6 bases each). With 3 bases removed from V and 0 bases from J, the gap between germline ends came to 13 bases. CDR3 length: 16 residues. Germline lookup yields CDR1 SGDLS and CDR2 YYNGEE. The DNA of the CDR3 is TGTGCCAGCAGCGAGGGGGGATCTAGCTCCTACAATGAGCAGTTCTTC. Translation: CASSEGGSSSYNEQFF. The whole variable domain, remainder taken from reference TRBV9 and TRBJ2-1, is DSGVTQTPKHLITATGQRVTLRCSPRSGDLSVYWYQQSLDQGLQFLIQYYNGEERAKGNILERFSAQQFPDLHSELNLSSLELGDSALYFCASSEGGSSSYNEQFFGPGTRLTVL.

This clone has more than one count but fewer than ten. The genes are TRBV30 and TRBJ2-3; 8 bases are a match to TRBD2. The CDR3 totals 14 residues. Germline CDR1 GTSNPN, CDR2 SVGIG (reference sequence). The V gene end was trimmed by 5 bases and the J gene end by 3 bases; junction bases not matched to a gene: 7. The CDR3 sequence is CAWSRGGPTDTQYF. DNA of the CDR3: TGTGCCTGGTCCCGGGGGGGGCCTACAGATACGCAGTATTTT.

V and J are TRBV30 and TRBJ2-1; 8 bases align to TRBD1. V dropped 4 bases and J dropped 2; count of bases not matched to a gene: 7. The germline CDR1 and CDR2 sequences are GTSNPN and SVGIG (reference sequence). The CDR3 contains 15 residues. The CDR3 DNA sequence: TGTGCCTGGAAAACCGGGACAGGAACCTACAATGAGCAGTTCTTC. It codes for CAWKTGTGTYNEQFF.

The chain carries TRBV13 and TRBJ2-3, with 7 bases lining up with TRBD2. This CDR3 contains 15 residues. Trimming cost V 1 base and J 1 base; bases outside gene matches: 2. Per germline, CDR1 PRHDT and CDR2 FYEKMQ (reference sequence). CDR3 sequence (DNA): TGTGCCAGCAGCTTAGCCGCGGGGGGCACAGATACGCAGTATTTT. Its translation is CASSLAAGGTDTQYF.

The chain employs TRBV28 and TRBJ1-2, with a possible D match to TRBD1 (5 bases). The V gene's germline CDR1 is MDHEN and CDR2 SYDVKM. V gave up 7 bases and J gave up 1 base, with 19 bases separating them. This CDR3 comprises 16 residues. The CDR3 DNA sequence: TGTGCCAGCACCTCAGTACGACAGCTAGATAACTATGGCTACACCTTC. It encodes CASTSVRQLDNYGYTF.

This rearrangement joins TRBV7-2 to TRBJ1-4, with 8 bases aligning to TRBD1. This CDR3 has 15 residues. The ends lost 5 bases at V and 7 bases at J; junction bases unmatched: 9. CDR1 is SGHTA, CDR2 FQGNSA, per germline. The CDR3 nucleotides read TGTGCCAGCAGCCAAGTCAGGGGGCTAGGTGAAAAACTGTTTTTT. Translated: CASSQVRGLGEKLFF.

The chain joins TRBV7-2 to TRBJ2-1; D is unclear. The CDR3 loop spans 12 amino acids. Per the germline V gene, CDR1 is SGHTA and CDR2 is FQGNSA. Between the trimmed V and J ends, which lost 1 base and 12 bases, there was a span of 10 bases. CDR3 sequence reads: CASSLGILGQFF. CDR3 nucleotides: TGTGCCAGCAGCTTAGGTATTTTGGGGCAGTTCTTC.

The V and J genes are TRBV7-8 and TRBJ2-1, with D perhaps being TRBD1 or TRBD2 (5 bases each). The germline V and J ends were trimmed by 0 bases and 15 bases, with 12 bases remaining between them. CDR3 size: 12 residues. CDR1 SGHVS and CDR2 FQNEAQ come from the germline V gene. CDR3 DNA sequence: TGTGCCAGCAGCTTAGCGTCAAGGGACCCGTTCTTC. Residues: CASSLASRDPFF.

This chain uses TRBV7-9 with TRBJ1-6; D not resolved. The CDR3 has 12 residues. The V end lost 4 bases, the J end lost 15 bases, and 13 bases lay between the germline ends. In germline, CDR1 is SEHNR, CDR2 FQNEAQ (reference sequence). The CDR3 here is CASSWEGTDLHF. The CDR3 nucleotides are TGTGCCAGCAGCTGGGAGGGTACGGACCTCCACTTT.

In its sample, this clone was seen a few times. At the DNA level, this CDR3 is encoded by other sequences in the same sample as well. This rearrangement joins TRBV28 to TRBJ2-6; TRBD1 matches at 9 bases. Germline V gene data show CDR1 as MDHEN and CDR2 as SYDVKM. CDR3 size: 17 residues. The V segment lost 5 bases and the J segment 2 bases; nucleotides outside the gene matches: 7. In nucleotides, the CDR3 is TGTGCCAGCAGTCTAAGGACAGGGGTTCCTGGGGCCAACGTCCTGACTTTC. This sequence encodes CASSLRTGVPGANVLTF.

CDR3 loop: CASSGGFVGAGADTQYF. The CDR3 DNA reads TGTGCCAGCAGTGGGGGGTTTGTAGGGGCCGGCGCAGATACGCAGTATTTT. The rearrangement links TRBV6-1 to TRBJ2-3, with D perhaps given as TRBD1 or TRBD2 (5 bases each). The CDR3 is made up of 17 amino acids. V gave up 4 bases and J gave up 4 bases, with 21 bases separating them. Germline CDR1 and CDR2: MNHNS and SASEGT.

The chain couples TRBV4-1 to TRBJ1-2, with a weak D call TRBD1 (6 bases). V lost 0 bases, J lost 7 bases, and 15 bases lay in between. Germline V gene sequence: CDR1 MGHRA, CDR2 YSYEKL. The CDR3 sequence is 15 residues long. The DNA for the CDR3 is TGCGCCAGCAGCCAAGACCCGGGGGCGTCTCTTGGCTACACCTTC. Amino acid sequence: CASSQDPGASLGYTF.

The chain links TRBV7-6 to TRBJ2-7; 9 bases map to TRBD2. The CDR3 extends over 14 amino acids. Germline V gene sequence: CDR1 SGHVS, CDR2 FNYEAQ. J gave up 2 bases and V 5 bases, and 4 bases lay outside the gene matches. The CDR3 here is CASSQTSGAYEQYF. DNA for the CDR3: TGTGCCAGCAGCCAGACTAGCGGCGCCTACGAGCAGTACTTC.

This rearrangement joins TRBV7-3 to TRBJ2-3; D gene unclear. The CDR3 has 13 residues. V was cut by 1 base and J by 2 bases, with 4 bases left in between. Germline V gene data show CDR1 as SGHTA and CDR2 as FQGTGA. The CDR3 spells CASSLNPTDTQYF. The DNA of the CDR3 is TGTGCCAGCAGCTTAAATCCCACAGATACGCAGTATTTT.

On this clone: At one end the junction does not follow the germline gene, possibly because of a read error. The same CDR3 arises from other DNA sequences in this sample as well. The chain combines TRBV9 with TRBJ1-2; D perhaps matches TRBD1 (5 bases). The germline V gene has CDR1 SGDLS and CDR2 YYNGEE. The CDR3 runs 16 residues. The CDR3 nucleotides read TGCGCCAGCAGCGCCATGGAGACAGACTACATCTATGGCTACACCTTC. Protein sequence: CASSAMETDYIYGYTF.

This clone was counted a single time. This chain joins TRBV13 and TRBJ2-2; the D gene is possibly TRBD1 (5 bases). Trimming cost V 7 bases and J 2 bases, with 14 bases left between them. This CDR3 has 15 residues. CDR1 and CDR2 from the germline V gene are PRHDT and FYEKMQ (reference sequence). The CDR3 protein is CASTLGDRNTGELFF. The CDR3 DNA reads TGTGCCAGCACCCTAGGGGATAGAAACACCGGGGAGCTGTTTTTT. Variable domain in full (rest from reference TRBV13 and TRBJ2-2): AAGVIQSPRHLIKEKRETATLKCYPIPRHDTVYWYQQGPGQDPQFLISFYEKMQSDKGSIPDRFSAQQFSDYHSELNMSSLELGDSALYFCASTLGDRNTGELFFGEGSRLTVL.